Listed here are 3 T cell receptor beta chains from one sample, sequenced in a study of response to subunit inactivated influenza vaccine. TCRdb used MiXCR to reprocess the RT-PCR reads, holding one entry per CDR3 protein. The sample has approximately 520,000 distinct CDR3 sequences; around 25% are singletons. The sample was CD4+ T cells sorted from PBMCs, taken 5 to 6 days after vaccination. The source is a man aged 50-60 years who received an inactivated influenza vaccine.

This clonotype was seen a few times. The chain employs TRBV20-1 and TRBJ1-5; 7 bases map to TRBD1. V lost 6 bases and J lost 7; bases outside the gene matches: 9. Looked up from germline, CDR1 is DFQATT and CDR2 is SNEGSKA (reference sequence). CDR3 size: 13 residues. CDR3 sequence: CSAVTGVGQPQHF. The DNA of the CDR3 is TGCAGTGCGGTAACAGGGGTAGGCCAGCCCCAGCATTTT.

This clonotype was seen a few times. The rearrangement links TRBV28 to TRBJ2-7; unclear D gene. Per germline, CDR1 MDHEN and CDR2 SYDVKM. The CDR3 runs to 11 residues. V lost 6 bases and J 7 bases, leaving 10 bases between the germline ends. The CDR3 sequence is CASRQKWEQYF. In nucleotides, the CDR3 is TGTGCCAGCAGGCAGAAGTGGGAGCAGTACTTC. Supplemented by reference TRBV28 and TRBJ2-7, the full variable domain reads DVKVTQSSRYLVKRTGEKVFLECVQDMDHENMFWYRQDPGLGLRLIYFSYDVKMKEKGDIPEGYSVSREKKERFSLILESASTNQTSMYLCASRQKWEQYFGPGTRLTVT.

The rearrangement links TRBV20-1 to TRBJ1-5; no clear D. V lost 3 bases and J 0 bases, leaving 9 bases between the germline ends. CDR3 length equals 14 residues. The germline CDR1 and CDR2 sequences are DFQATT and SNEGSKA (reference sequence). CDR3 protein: CSARAAYSNQPQHF. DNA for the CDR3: TGCAGTGCTAGGGCGGCTTATAGCAATCAGCCCCAGCATTTT.